The rows below give T cell receptor beta chains drawn from one sample of a study of blood T cell repertoires in COVID-19. Data came from immunoSEQ multiplex PCR; TCRdb stores just in-frame clones and leaves some out. The sample yields 130,000 to 150,000 clones, 75% to 90% seen once. Material: peripheral blood. The receptor source for this set is a human donor in a cohort sampled during active COVID-19. Both conserved end residues are part of each CDR3. D genes are given only for firm matches. Size values are once, few and many counts, or a class for expanded clones, and some rows have none.

J	V	size	D	CDR3	DNA
TRBJ1-2	TRBV27	NA	TRBD1	CASSFRDRDYGYTF	TGTGCCAGCAGTTTCCGGGACAGGGACTATGGCTACACCTTC
TRBJ2-5	TRBV7-9	NA	TRBD1	CASSSRQGAVKRGETQYF	TGTGCCAGCAGCTCCAGACAGGGGGCAGTTAAAAGGGGAGAGACCCAGTACTTC
TRBJ1-5	TRBV15	NA	NA	CATSRDAGFNQPQHF	TGTGCCACCAGCAGAGATGCAGGGTTCAATCAGCCCCAGCATTTT
TRBJ2-2	TRBV6-5	NA	NA	CASILVQGNTGELFF	TGTGCCAGCATTCTTGTGCAGGGGAACACCGGGGAGCTGTTTTTT
TRBJ1-2	TRBV28	once	NA	CASRYDNTQGYGYTF	TGTGCCAGCAGGTATGACAACACCCAAGGTTATGGCTACACCTTC
TRBJ2-6	TRBV5-1	NA	TRBD1	CASSRRTGDDSGANVLTF	TGCGCCAGCAGCCGTCGGACAGGGGATGACTCTGGGGCCAACGTCCTGACTTTC
TRBJ2-5	TRBV11-2	NA	NA	CASSFAGAWETQYF	TGTGCCAGCAGCTTTGCGGGGGCTTGGGAGACCCAGTACTTC
TRBJ1-2	TRBV19	once	NA	CASSIGGAGYTF	TGTGCCAGTAGTATCGGCGGAGCTGGCTACACCTTC
TRBJ2-5	TRBV2	NA	TRBD2	CASTLGAGVETQYF	TGTGCCAGCACACTCGGAGCGGGAGTGGAGACCCAGTACTTC
TRBJ1-1	TRBV18	NA	NA	CASSPTSGGTEEAFF	TGTGCCAGCTCACCTACATCTGGAGGCACTGAAGAAGCTTTCTTT
TRBJ2-3	TRBV9	NA	NA	CASSVEADSAPSTDTQYF	TGTGCCAGCAGCGTAGAGGCGGATAGCGCACCTAGCACAGATACGCAGTATTTT